A single sample is the source of the 14 T cell receptor beta chains below, sequenced in a study of cytomegalovirus exposure and HLA in healthy donors. The PCR used 60 Vbeta and 13 Jbeta primers. The data were produced by immunoSEQ multiplex PCR, yet TCRdb's version contains in-frame clones alone and is incomplete. The repertoire holds over 85,000 clones, around four fifths seen once, with approximately 2.8% in the top ten. The sample taken for sequencing was PBMCs. All receptors come from a man in his forties in good health and CMV-seronegative.

The CDR3 loop reads CASSQDRVNGYTF. CDR3 nucleotide sequence: TGCGCCAGCAGCCAAGACAGGGTCAATGGCTACACCTTC. The genes are TRBV4-3 and TRBJ1-2; possibly TRBD1 for D (5 bases). Germline-derived CDR1 and CDR2 are LGHNA and YSLEER. The CDR3 has 13 amino acids. V was clipped by 0 bases and J by 6 bases, with 8 bases between them.

Regarding this clone: One end of the junction varies from germline; a read error may be responsible. The V and J genes are TRBV7-9 and TRBJ2-2, with TRBD1 identical over 9 bases. Germline CDR1 is SEHNR and CDR2 is FQNEAQ (reference sequence). The CDR3 loop spans 19 amino acids. The CDR3 DNA reads TGTTCCAGCAGCTCGAGTCGGGGGACAGGGATCATCGGCACCGGGGAGCTGTTTTTT. This sequence encodes CSSSSSRGTGIIGTGELFF.

The chain recombines TRBV7-9 with TRBJ2-5; D may be TRBD1 (5 bases). V gave up 2 bases and J gave up 4 bases, with 11 bases separating them. Per the germline V gene, CDR1 is SEHNR and CDR2 is FQNEAQ (reference sequence). CDR3 length: 14 residues. The CDR3 spells CASSLWGVLETQYF. The CDR3, as DNA: TGTGCCAGCAGCTTATGGGGCGTGCTAGAGACCCAGTACTTC.

The J gene is TRBJ1-3, the V gene TRBV15; 7 bases align to TRBD1. The CDR3 extends over 15 amino acids. V shed 0 bases and J 2 bases; nucleotides not matched to a gene: 1. CDR1 is LNHNV, CDR2 YYDKDF, per germline (reference sequence). CDR3 sequence (DNA): TGTGCCACCAGCAGAGATAGGGGGCCTGGAAACACCATATATTTT. Protein: CATSRDRGPGNTIYF.

V is TRBV21-1 and J is TRBJ2-7; TRBD2, as called in the table, went unchecked against the DNA. TRBV21-1 is a pseudogene locus. This CDR3 comprises 17 residues. DNA of the CDR3: TGTGCCAGCAGCAAAGAAATCGGTGAGGGCAGCCACTACGAGCAGTACTTC. As protein: CASSKEIGEGSHYEQYF.

The chain is built from TRBV5-1 and TRBJ2-7; 9 bases map to TRBD1. Germline CDR1 SGHRS, CDR2 YFSETQ. V trimming: 5 bases; J trimming: 2 bases; junction bases outside the gene matches: 5. The CDR3 is 14 residues long. The CDR3 reads CASSTGTGTYEQYF. CDR3 sequence (DNA): TGCGCCAGCAGTACCGGGACAGGGACCTACGAGCAGTACTTC.

The rearrangement joins TRBV5-1 to TRBJ1-6; D remains unclear. The CDR3 covers 16 residues. V lost 0 bases to trimming and J lost 0 bases, with 7 bases between them. In germline, CDR1 is SGHRS, CDR2 YFSETQ. The CDR3 sequence: CASSLDASSYNSPLHF. CDR3 sequence (DNA): TGCGCCAGCAGCTTGGACGCGAGCTCCTATAATTCACCCCTCCACTTT.

The J gene is TRBJ1-4, the V gene TRBV7-2; D ambiguous. Trimming took 5 bases from V and 0 from J, leaving 10 bases between them. There are 15 residues in the CDR3. Germline CDR1 reads SGHTA; CDR2 reads FQGNSA. CDR3 amino acids: CASSALVATNEKLFF. The CDR3 bases are TGTGCCAGCAGCGCGTTGGTAGCAACTAATGAAAAACTGTTTTTT.

The genes are TRBV19 and TRBJ1-2; 9 bases align to TRBD1. Germline CDR1 LNHDA, CDR2 SQIVND (reference sequence). J gave up 5 bases and V 4 bases, and 8 bases lay outside the gene matches. The CDR3 runs 15 residues. The CDR3 is CASSNTRDRVYGYTF. In DNA, the CDR3 is TGTGCCAGTAGTAACACCCGGGACAGGGTGTATGGCTACACCTTC. Complete variable domain (other parts from reference TRBV19 and TRBJ1-2): DGGITQSPKYLFRKEGQNVTLSCEQNLNHDAMYWYRQDPGQGLRLIYYSQIVNDFQKGDIAEGYSVSREKKESFPLTVTSAQKNPTAFYLCASSNTRDRVYGYTFGSGTRLTVV.

This clone was picked up one time. This chain links TRBV4-3 with TRBJ2-5; possibly TRBD1 for D (5 bases). This CDR3 is 17 amino acids long. Germline values: CDR1 LGHNA, CDR2 YSLEER. V was cut by 0 bases and J by 2 bases, with 16 bases left in between. The CDR3, as DNA: TGCGCCAGCAGCCAAGATTTAGGGGAAACTTATCAAGAGACCCAGTACTTC. This encodes CASSQDLGETYQETQYF.

The chain couples TRBV19 to TRBJ1-5; unclear D gene. The CDR3 length is 16 residues. Per the germline V gene, CDR1 is LNHDA and CDR2 is SQIVND (reference sequence). The ends were cut back, 2 bases at V and 1 base at J, with 12 bases in the middle. The CDR3 is CASSIIGGYSNQPQHF. CDR3 nucleotides: TGTGCCAGTAGTATAATCGGCGGTTACAGCAATCAGCCCCAGCATTTT. Full variable domain (outside the CDR3, taken from reference TRBV19 and TRBJ1-5): DGGITQSPKYLFRKEGQNVTLSCEQNLNHDAMYWYRQDPGQGLRLIYYSQIVNDFQKGDIAEGYSVSREKKESFPLTVTSAQKNPTAFYLCASSIIGGYSNQPQHFGDGTRLSIL.

The rearrangement links TRBV9 to TRBJ2-5; no clear D. Trimming took 5 bases from V and 5 from J, leaving 10 bases between them. This CDR3 is 12 amino acids long. Germline CDR1 and CDR2: SGDLS and YYNGEE. The CDR3 spells CASSPTGETQYF. CDR3 bases: TGTGCCAGCAGTCCTACCGGGGAGACCCAGTACTTC.

The count of this clone is one. The CDR3 here is CASTTGQVSEGGYTF. The CDR3 DNA reads TGTGCCAGTACCACGGGACAGGTATCAGAAGGTGGCTACACCTTC. The chain carries TRBV19 and TRBJ1-2; 8 positions agree with TRBD1. CDR1 is LNHDA and CDR2 is SQIVND in the germline V gene (reference sequence). The CDR3 runs 15 residues. The V gene end was trimmed by 7 bases and the J gene end by 7 bases; junction bases not matched to a gene: 14.

This clone came up once. V and J are TRBV5-6 and TRBJ2-2; D is unclear. Germline loops: CDR1 SGHDT, CDR2 YYEEEE. This CDR3 is 16 amino acids long. The V end lost 1 base, the J end lost 14 bases, and 24 bases lay between the germline ends. CDR3 sequence reads: CASSLLSGPTPSNLFF. DNA for the CDR3: TGTGCCAGCAGCTTGCTTTCGGGTCCCACCCCCAGTAATCTGTTTTTT.